This entry concerns a single TCR beta chain. Its antigen remains unknown. This specimen comes from a study of T-cell reconstitution after alpha-beta-depleted transplantation in children. Study findings and constraints: T-cell counts and diversity at one year following transplant were attributed mainly to newly produced T cells. After transplant, at about two months, alpha-beta T cells were reportedly derived from several hundred expanded graft clones.

V shed 6 bases, J shed 6 bases, and the junction held 7 bases outside the gene matches. The CDR3 totals 14 residues. CDR1 and CDR2 (germline): DFQATT, SNEGSKA (reference sequence). Molecular barcoding with unique molecular identifiers was used for the TCRbeta library. TCRdb recomputed calls from the PCR reads with MiXCR, one row per CDR3 protein. The table shows about 300,000 distinct CDR3 sequences, with 9.5% to 13% occurring only once. The sample was PBMCs, taken before TCRalphabeta/CD19-depleted stem cell transplant. The chain carries TRBV20-1 and TRBJ2-3; 12 positions match TRBD2. This TCR derives from a boy less than two years old with acute myeloid leukemia, due to receive a stem cell transplant. CDR3 loop: CSARTSGITDTQYF. CDR3 DNA: TGCAGTGCCAGGACTAGCGGGATAACGGATACGCAGTATTTT.